The next 30 T cell receptor beta chains were all read from a single sample in a study of cytomegalovirus exposure and HLA in healthy donors (dated by TCRdb to about 2017). Receptors were amplified or captured by the immunoSEQ multiplex PCR assay. For the multiplex PCR, a mixture combining 60 forward primers for TCR Vbeta segments and 13 reverse primers for TCR Jbeta segments was used. TCRdb holds this immuneACCESS table with in-frame rearrangements only. Some clones are missing; in checked studies, unresolved V genes explain under half, and the rest has no known cause. For this sample the table gives about 140,000 clones, of which 80% were detected only once. The ten top clones hold approximately 2.1% of the sample. The sample taken for sequencing was PBMCs. Source of these receptors: a man in his thirties or forties in good health and CMV-seronegative.

The gene calls are TRBV5-1 and TRBJ2-7, with TRBD1 identical over 10 bases. Trimming at V came to 4 bases and at J to 5 bases, leaving 6 bases not matched to a gene. Per germline, CDR1 SGHRS and CDR2 YFSETQ. The CDR3 length is 14 residues. The CDR3 loop is CASSTRQGADEQYF. The CDR3 DNA follows: TGCGCCAGCAGCACAAGACAGGGGGCGGACGAGCAGTACTTC.

This chain links TRBV4-1 with TRBJ2-7; 10 nucleotides line up with TRBD1. Losses at the gene ends were 0 bases for V and 3 bases for J; bases not matched to a gene: 5. The CDR3 totals 16 residues. Germline V gives CDR1 MGHRA, CDR2 YSYEKL. Written as DNA, the CDR3 is TGCGCCAGCAGCCAAGATCCGGGACAGGGGCGCTACGAGCAGTACTTC. It is translated as CASSQDPGQGRYEQYF.

The chain combines TRBV2 with TRBJ2-3; 10 bases are a match to TRBD2. The CDR3 runs 15 residues. Germline trimming cut 3 bases from V and 5 bases from J; bases unmatched to any gene: 5. Looked up from germline, CDR1 is SNHLY and CDR2 is FYNNEI. The CDR3 DNA is TGTGCCAGCAGTGAGGAGCGGGGGGGCATAGATACGCAGTATTTT. Translated: CASSEERGGIDTQYF.

This sequence joins TRBV7-6 and TRBJ2-7; 8 bases match TRBD1. J was trimmed by 3 bases and V by 4 bases; bases with no gene match: 5. The CDR3 has 14 residues. Per the germline V gene, CDR1 is SGHVS and CDR2 is FNYEAQ. The DNA for the CDR3 is TGTGCCAGCAGCTCCCCGACAGGGGACTACGAGCAGTACTTC. Protein sequence: CASSSPTGDYEQYF.

This chain connects TRBV5-1 to TRBJ1-6, with TRBD1 identical over 8 bases. The length of the CDR3 is 14 residues. The germline CDR1 and CDR2 sequences are SGHRS and YFSETQ. V shed 7 bases and J 9 bases; nucleotides not matched to a gene: 9. CDR3 protein: CASEAGQGASPLHF. The CDR3 region has the DNA TGCGCCAGCGAGGCGGGGCAGGGGGCTTCACCCCTCCACTTT.

This clone was counted only a few times. The V call is TRBV19, the J call TRBJ1-4; D might be TRBD1 (6 bases). The length of the CDR3 is 16 residues. V shed 6 bases and J shed 3 bases, with 17 bases lying between them. Per germline, CDR1 LNHDA and CDR2 SQIVND (reference sequence). In DNA form, the CDR3 reads TGTGCCAGTAGGAGGGGGTTCGCAGAAGCTAATGAAAAACTGTTTTTT. This codes for CASRRGFAEANEKLFF.

The rearrangement uses TRBV29-1 and TRBJ2-1; 13 bases match TRBD2. The CDR3 consists of 14 residues. Germline loops: CDR1 SQVTM, CDR2 ANQGSEA. V shed 5 bases, J shed 9 bases, and the junction held 7 bases outside the gene matches. The CDR3 region has the DNA TGCAGCGTTACTACTAGCGGGAGGGCAAGTGAGCAGTTCTTC. Residues: CSVTTSGRASEQFF.

On this clone: The germline gene is not matched at one end of the junction; a read error may be the cause. The genes are TRBV7-7 and TRBJ1-6; D gene ambiguous. The CDR3 spans 15 residues. CDR1 and CDR2 from the germline V gene are SSHAT and FNYEAQ (reference sequence). This CDR3 reads CASSLTRDRYSPLHF. CDR3 bases: TGTGCTAGCAGCTTAACCCGGGATCGTTATTCACCCCTCCACTTT.

Only a few counts were recorded for this clone. The chain uses TRBV2 and TRBJ2-1, with TRBD1 matching 8 bases. V was clipped by 4 bases and J by 9 bases; unmatched bases: 8. Germline assignment: CDR1 SNHLY and CDR2 FYNNEI. This CDR3 spans 14 amino acids. CDR3 residues: CASSGAGGGVEQFF. In DNA form, the CDR3 reads TGTGCCAGCAGTGGGGCAGGGGGCGGCGTTGAGCAGTTCTTC.

The chain employs TRBV4-1 and TRBJ1-2; 8 bases fit TRBD1. This CDR3 is built from 17 residues. Looked up from germline, CDR1 is MGHRA and CDR2 is YSYEKL. J lost 1 base, V lost 4 bases, and 11 bases had no gene match. CDR3 nucleotides: TGCGCCAGCAGCCGCCTACAGGGGGTTTGGCGTAACTATGGCTACACCTTC. Amino acid sequence: CASSRLQGVWRNYGYTF.

The chain couples TRBV4-1 to TRBJ1-2; D call uncertain. The CDR3 has 12 amino acids. V was shortened by 4 bases and J by 8 bases, with 11 bases between the two germline ends. In germline, CDR1 is MGHRA, CDR2 YSYEKL. CDR3 coding DNA: TGCGCCAGCAGCCCGGGCGGCGGGGGCTACACCTTC. The encoded protein is CASSPGGGGYTF.

The J gene is TRBJ1-4, the V gene TRBV25-1, with 9 bases that match TRBD1. The CDR3 covers 15 residues. The germline V gene has CDR1 MGHDK and CDR2 SYGVNS. J lost 6 bases, V lost 2 bases, and 4 bases had no gene match. The CDR3 DNA reads as TGTGCCAGCAGTGAAGGGGGACAGGGTTATGAAAAACTGTTTTTT. It encodes CASSEGGQGYEKLFF.

By proportion, this clone is medium-sized. The chain is built from TRBV6-4 and TRBJ2-1; 7 nucleotides agree with TRBD1. This CDR3 contains 13 residues. After removal of 2 bases from V and 5 bases from J, the junction contained 0 bases not matched to a gene. CDR1 is MRHNA and CDR2 is SNTAGT in the germline V gene. CDR3 in DNA: TGTGCCAGCAGTGACAGGGGGCACAATGAGCAGTTCTTC. Translated: CASSDRGHNEQFF.

The V and J genes are TRBV5-1 and TRBJ2-5, with D perhaps matching TRBD1 (6 bases). Trimming shortened V by 6 bases and J by 2 bases, and 17 bases separated the two germline ends. CDR1 SGHRS and CDR2 YFSETQ come from the germline V gene. There are 15 residues in the CDR3. In nucleotides, the CDR3 is TGCGCCAGCACCCAACAGGGAATTGGTCAAGAGACCCAGTACTTC. Translation: CASTQQGIGQETQYF.

This CDR3 is CASSRDRVGADTQYF. DNA for the CDR3: TGTGCCAGCAGTCGGGACAGGGTCGGGGCAGATACGCAGTATTTT. The chain has TRBV28 and TRBJ2-3; TRBD1 agrees at 9 bases. Germline CDR1 is MDHEN and CDR2 is SYDVKM. The CDR3 has 15 residues. V was clipped by 5 bases and J by 4 bases; unmatched bases: 7.

V is TRBV27 and J is TRBJ1-1; tentative D call: TRBD1 (6 bases). The CDR3 has 12 amino acids. In germline, CDR1 is MNHEY, CDR2 SMNVEV (reference sequence). The germline V and J ends were trimmed by 10 bases and 5 bases, with 14 bases remaining between them. Written as DNA, the CDR3 is TGTGCCACCCTAGGGGGAGGGACTGAAGCTTTCTTT. This encodes CATLGGGTEAFF.

V and J are TRBV25-1 and TRBJ1-2; TRBD1 is a possible D gene (6 bases). The germline V gene has CDR1 MGHDK and CDR2 SYGVNS. Trimming shortened V by 1 base and J by 3 bases, and 12 bases separated the two germline ends. The CDR3 runs to 15 residues. Here the CDR3 DNA reads TGTGCCAGCAGTGAATGGGAACAGGGCCACTATGGCTACACCTTC. This translates into CASSEWEQGHYGYTF.

The chain is built from TRBV6-1 and TRBJ2-2, with unresolved D. V lost 3 bases and J 4 bases, leaving 9 bases between the germline ends. The CDR3 is made up of 14 amino acids. The germline gives CDR1 MNHNS, CDR2 SASEGT. For the CDR3, the DNA is TGTGCCAGCAGTGAGCTAGATCGCACCGGGGAGCTGTTTTTT. Translating gives CASSELDRTGELFF.

V and J are TRBV28 and TRBJ2-7; TRBD1 is a possible D gene (5 bases). The CDR3 covers 12 residues. V was pared by 6 bases and J by 3 bases, with 9 bases between. Germline CDR1 MDHEN, CDR2 SYDVKM. Here the CDR3 DNA reads TGTGCCAGCAGGGACACCCTCTACGAGCAGTACTTC. Translating it yields CASRDTLYEQYF. Drawing the rest from reference TRBV28 and TRBJ2-7, the complete variable domain is DVKVTQSSRYLVKRTGEKVFLECVQDMDHENMFWYRQDPGLGLRLIYFSYDVKMKEKGDIPEGYSVSREKKERFSLILESASTNQTSMYLCASRDTLYEQYFGPGTRLTVT.

The chain uses TRBV7-6 and TRBJ2-2; TRBD2 matches 15 bases. The CDR3 is made up of 19 amino acids. Germline lookup yields CDR1 SGHVS and CDR2 FNYEAQ. Trimming at V came to 2 bases and at J to 2 bases, leaving 6 bases not matched to a gene. The CDR3 bases are TGTGCCAGCAGCTTATCGGGACTAGCGGGGGGCGGCAACACCGGGGAGCTGTTTTTT. Its protein product is CASSLSGLAGGGNTGELFF. The full variable domain, in which reference TRBV7-6 and TRBJ2-2 provide the parts outside the CDR3, is GAGVSQSPRYKVTKRGQDVALRCDPISGHVSLYWYRQALGQGPEFLTYFNYEAQQDKSGLPNDRFSAERPEGSISTLTIQRTEQRDSAMYRCASSLSGLAGGGNTGELFFGEGSRLTVL.

V and J are TRBV4-1 and TRBJ2-1; 11 positions agree with TRBD2. Germline V lookup: CDR1 MGHRA, CDR2 YSYEKL. There are 16 residues in the CDR3. With V trimmed by 2 bases and J by 6 bases, 6 bases remained unmatched. The CDR3: CASSQPPGLAANEQFF. The CDR3 nucleotides are TGCGCCAGCAGCCAACCACCGGGACTAGCGGCCAATGAGCAGTTCTTC.

This clone was recorded once. This chain uses TRBV9 with TRBJ1-1, with 7 bases lining up with TRBD1. The V gene end was trimmed by 4 bases and the J gene end by 1 base; junction bases not matched to a gene: 7. CDR1 SGDLS and CDR2 YYNGEE come from the germline V gene. This CDR3 has 15 amino acids. CDR3 protein: CASSTRDSPNTEAFF. CDR3 DNA sequence: TGTGCCAGCAGCACTCGGGACAGCCCGAACACTGAAGCTTTCTTT.

This rearrangement joins TRBV9 to TRBJ2-2; TRBD1 matches 10 bases. CDR3 length equals 17 residues. Germline CDR1 and CDR2: SGDLS and YYNGEE. With 4 bases clipped from V and 7 bases from J, the junction kept 13 bases outside the gene matches. DNA for the CDR3: TGTGCCAGCAGCTCCGCCACCGGGACAGGGGAGTTCGGGGAGCTGTTTTTT. Protein: CASSSATGTGEFGELFF.

The chain carries TRBV18 and TRBJ1-5; no definite D call. V lost 0 bases to trimming and J lost 3 bases, with 12 bases between them. The germline V gene has CDR1 KGHSH and CDR2 LQKENI. The CDR3 runs 16 residues. CDR3 residues: CASSPPGLTANQPQHF. CDR3 nucleotides: TGTGCCAGCTCACCACCGGGCTTAACGGCCAATCAGCCCCAGCATTTT.

The rearrangement joins TRBV19 to TRBJ1-5, with 7 bases fitting TRBD1. Losses at the gene ends were 5 bases for V and 7 bases for J; bases not matched to a gene: 14. The CDR3 is made up of 16 amino acids. The germline CDR1 and CDR2 sequences are LNHDA and SQIVND (reference sequence). This CDR3 is CASSGRGRQRGQPQHF. The CDR3 bases are TGTGCCAGTAGTGGTAGGGGGCGCCAACGGGGCCAGCCCCAGCATTTT.

This chain joins TRBV5-1 and TRBJ2-7; the match to TRBD2 covers 9 bases. Germline lookup yields CDR1 SGHRS and CDR2 YFSETQ. V lost 5 bases to trimming and J lost 1 base; unmatched junction nucleotides: 1. The length of the CDR3 is 13 residues. CDR3 in DNA: TGCGCCAGCAGTAGCGGGAGTTCCTACGAGCAGTACTTC. It translates to CASSSGSSYEQYF.

V and J are TRBV6-1 and TRBJ1-1, with D uncertain. Germline V gene lookup returns CDR1 MNHNS and CDR2 SASEGT. Deletions cut 6 bases from V and 5 bases from J, with 16 bases between. This CDR3 has 14 residues. The CDR3 loop reads CASSLRPPGTEAFF. In DNA, the CDR3 is TGTGCCAGCAGCCTCCGACCCCCGGGGACTGAAGCTTTCTTT.

This clone was observed a few times. The rearrangement uses TRBV6-5 and TRBJ1-2, with 7 bases that match TRBD1. V shed 5 bases and J 4 bases; nucleotides not matched to a gene: 7. CDR3 size: 14 residues. Germline loops: CDR1 MNHEY, CDR2 SVGAGI. Here the CDR3 DNA reads TGTGCCAGCAGTCGAGAGGGGGCGGGCTATGGCTACACCTTC. Encoded protein: CASSREGAGYGYTF.

V and J are TRBV6-5 and TRBJ1-5; D possibly corresponds to TRBD1 (6 bases). Germline V gives CDR1 MNHEY, CDR2 SVGAGI. V lost 6 bases to trimming and J lost 6 bases, with 15 bases between them. This CDR3 spans 14 amino acids. The CDR3 DNA sequence: TGTGCCAGCAGCCGTAGGCCAGGGGCTCAGCCCCAGCATTTT. It yields the protein CASSRRPGAQPQHF.

This rearrangement joins TRBV18 to TRBJ1-4, with 7 positions matching TRBD1. Unmatched junction bases numbered 5, after V lost 1 base and J lost 6 bases. From germline, CDR1 is KGHSH and CDR2 LQKENI. CDR3 length: 15 amino acids. The CDR3, as DNA: TGTGCCAGCTCACCACGACAGGGAGTCGATGAAAAACTGTTTTTT. It translates to CASSPRQGVDEKLFF.